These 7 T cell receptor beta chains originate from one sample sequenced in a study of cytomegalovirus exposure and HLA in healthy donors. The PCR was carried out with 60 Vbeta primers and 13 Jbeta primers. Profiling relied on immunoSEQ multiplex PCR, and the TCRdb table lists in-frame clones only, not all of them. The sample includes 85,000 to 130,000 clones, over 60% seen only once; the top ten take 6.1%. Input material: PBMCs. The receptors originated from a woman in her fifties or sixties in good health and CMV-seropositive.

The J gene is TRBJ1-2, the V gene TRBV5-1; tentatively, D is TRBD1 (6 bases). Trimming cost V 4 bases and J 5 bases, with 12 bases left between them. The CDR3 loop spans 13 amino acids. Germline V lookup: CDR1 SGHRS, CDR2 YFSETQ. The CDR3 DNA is TGCGCCAGCAGCATCCAGGGGATGTATGGCTACACCTTC. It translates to CASSIQGMYGYTF.

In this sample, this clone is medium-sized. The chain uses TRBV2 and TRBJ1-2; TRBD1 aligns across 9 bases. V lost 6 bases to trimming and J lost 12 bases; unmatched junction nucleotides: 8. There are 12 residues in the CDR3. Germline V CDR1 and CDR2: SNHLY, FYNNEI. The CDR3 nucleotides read TGTGCCAGCAGAGGGACAGGGAGTAAGAACACCTTC. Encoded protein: CASRGTGSKNTF.

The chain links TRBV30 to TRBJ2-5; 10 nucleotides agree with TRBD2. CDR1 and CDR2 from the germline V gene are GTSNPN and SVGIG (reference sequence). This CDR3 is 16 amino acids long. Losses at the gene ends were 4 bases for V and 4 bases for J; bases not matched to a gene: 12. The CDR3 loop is CAWTLAGARFLETQYF. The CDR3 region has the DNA TGTGCCTGGACCCTAGCGGGGGCTAGATTTTTAGAGACCCAGTACTTC. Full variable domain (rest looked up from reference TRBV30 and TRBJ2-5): SQTIHQWPATLVQPVGSPLSLECTVEGTSNPNLYWYRQAAGRGLQLLFYSVGIGQISSEVPQNLSASRPQDRQFILSSKKLLLSDSGFYLCAWTLAGARFLETQYFGPGTRLLVL.

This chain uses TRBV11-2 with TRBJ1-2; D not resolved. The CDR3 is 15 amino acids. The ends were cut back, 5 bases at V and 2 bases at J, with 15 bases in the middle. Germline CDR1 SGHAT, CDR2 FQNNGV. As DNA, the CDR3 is TGTGCCAGCAGCGGACTTCGACGGCCCAACTATGGCTACACCTTC. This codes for CASSGLRRPNYGYTF.

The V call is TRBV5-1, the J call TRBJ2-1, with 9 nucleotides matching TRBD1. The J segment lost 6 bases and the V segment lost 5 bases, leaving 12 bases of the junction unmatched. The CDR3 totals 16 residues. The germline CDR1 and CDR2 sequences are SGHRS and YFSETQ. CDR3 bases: TGCGCCAGCAGAAAACAGGGGGCGTCACAAGGCAATGAGCAGTTCTTC. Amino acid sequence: CASRKQGASQGNEQFF.

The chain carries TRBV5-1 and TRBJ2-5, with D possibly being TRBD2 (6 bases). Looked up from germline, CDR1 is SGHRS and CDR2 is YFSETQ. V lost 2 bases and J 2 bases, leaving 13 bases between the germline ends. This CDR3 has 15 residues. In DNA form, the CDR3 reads TGCGCCAGCAGCTTTGGGGTAGCGGAGCAAGAGACCCAGTACTTC. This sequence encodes CASSFGVAEQETQYF.

CDR3 amino acids: CASSHRRQVRSYNEQFF. The CDR3, as DNA: TGCGCCAGCAGCCACCGCCGCCAGGTCAGATCCTACAATGAGCAGTTCTTC. The chain employs TRBV4-3 and TRBJ2-1; D gene unclear. The CDR3 consists of 17 residues. Per germline, CDR1 LGHNA and CDR2 YSLEER. The V and J ends lost 3 bases and 1 base respectively, with 16 bases between them.